Here is one T cell receptor (beta chain) with its context. Its antigen is unknown. One base away there is no much larger clone; base qualities are not given. This entry comes from a study of blood T cell repertoires in COVID-19 (TCRdb year 2020). Concerning the study at large: Samples from collaborators originated in the United States, Italy and Spain and spanned both the acute and convalescent phases of COVID-19. The prospective study material was composed of cDNA or gDNA derived from T cells, B-cell-depleted T cells, or PBMCs. Subjects who had been exposed to COVID-19, were actively infected with it, or had recovered from it provided the deeply sampled blood TCRbeta repertoires that made up the dataset. The repertoires were released in a freely available public database intended as a resource for research on the immune response to SARS-CoV-2. The samples were drawn from two sources: the first 160 participants of the ongoing ImmuneRACE study, and over 1,000 subjects contributed by 6 global collaborators. The sample metadata nearly always contained a de-identified subject ID, COVID-19 status, age in years and sex. Where available, HLA class I and class II types were obtained from metadata supplied by the sample provider rather than from assay-based typing.

The immunoSEQ Assay, a bias-controlled multiplex PCR, was used to amplify TCRbeta CDR3 regions from genomic DNA. As for the authors' bioinformatics: The number of nucleated cells in each sample was estimated from the amplification of reference gene primers within the assay. Sequence reads were collapsed and filtered to measure the absolute abundance of every unique TCRbeta CDR3 rearrangement. For each sample, productive Simpson clonality was calculated as the square root of Simpson's diversity index over productive rearrangements. This immuneACCESS table, as held by TCRdb, lists in-frame sequences with V and J called but not all clones. Of the missing ones, under half trace to an unresolved V gene in checked studies; the others have no known cause. That table is the source of V, J and clone size, and D and trimming were worked out from the DNA. Here the sample has approximately 70,000 clones; about four fifths occur a single time. Under 20% of the sample lies in the top ten.

The collaborating institutions used their own protocols to collect whole blood in K2EDTA tubes. For TCRbeta analysis, collaborators shipped samples as frozen whole blood, isolated PBMCs, or DNA extracted from either of those sample types. The full study reports these points: The quantity of clinical and demographic metadata differed by source and by participant and was supplied without curation.

The germline V gene (reference sequence) sets CDR1 to LGHDT and CDR2 to YNNKEL. At the junction V is shortened by 0 bases and J by 6 bases, with 11 bases in between. The CDR3 contains 14 residues, cysteine and phenylalanine counted. The retained sequence is limited to the CDR3, 42 bases, with the frame set at the first base. Sequenced sample: peripheral blood. The sequence is built from TRBV3-1 (or the pseudogene TRBV3-2) and TRBJ1-1, with TRBD1 perhaps the D gene, on 5 matching bases. The clonotype originates from a human donor in a cohort sampled during active COVID-19. This receptor has the CDR3 CASSQDHRGAEAFF. The DNA is TGTGCCAGCAGCCAAGATCACCGGGGGGCTGAAGCTTTCTTT.